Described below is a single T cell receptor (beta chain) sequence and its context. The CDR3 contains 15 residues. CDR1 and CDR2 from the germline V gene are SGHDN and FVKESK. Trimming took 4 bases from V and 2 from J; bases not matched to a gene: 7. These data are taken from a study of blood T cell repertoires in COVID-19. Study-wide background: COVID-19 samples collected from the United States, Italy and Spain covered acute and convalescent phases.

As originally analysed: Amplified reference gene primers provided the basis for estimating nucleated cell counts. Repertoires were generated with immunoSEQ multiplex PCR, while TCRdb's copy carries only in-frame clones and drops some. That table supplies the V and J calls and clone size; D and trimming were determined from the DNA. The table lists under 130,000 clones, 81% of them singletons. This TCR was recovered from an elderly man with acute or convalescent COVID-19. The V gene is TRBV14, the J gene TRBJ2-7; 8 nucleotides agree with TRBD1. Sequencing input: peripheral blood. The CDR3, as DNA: TGTGCCAGCAGCCCCAGACAGGGGAAACCCTACGAGCAGTACTTC. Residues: CASSPRQGKPYEQYF. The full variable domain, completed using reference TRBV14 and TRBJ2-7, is EAGVTQFPSHSVIEKGQTVTLRCDPISGHDNLYWYRRVMGKEIKFLLHFVKESKQDESGMPNNRFLAERTGGTYSTLKVQPAELEDSGVYFCASSPRQGKPYEQYFGPGTRLTVT.